These 27 T cell receptor beta chains were sequenced from one sample in a study of OX40 agonist ivuxolimab in advanced cancers. Libraries were built with the immunoSEQ multiplex PCR assay. TCRdb obtained this table from immuneACCESS and retained in-frame rearrangements with V and J assigned. These tables miss some clones; where compared with another copy, unresolved V genes account for less than half of the shortfall, and the remainder is unexplained. This sample holds 65,000 to 100,000 clones; 75% to 95% were observed only once. About 6.6% of the sample belongs to the ten largest clones. The starting material was CD4+ or CD8+ T cells sorted from blood, obtained in a trial of the OX40 agonist ivuxolimab. The receptors come from an adult with an advanced solid tumor such as melanoma, head and neck, liver or kidney cancer.

For the CDR3, the DNA is TGTGCCAGCAGCTTAGTGTCAGGGGGCGTCACTGAAGCTTTCTTT. Residues: CASSLVSGGVTEAFF. The chain links TRBV7-8 to TRBJ1-1; 8 positions agree with TRBD1. The germline gives CDR1 SGHVS, CDR2 FQNEAQ. CDR3 length equals 15 residues. Germline trimming cut 1 base from V and 4 bases from J; bases unmatched to any gene: 5.

The V call is TRBV2, the J call TRBJ1-3; TRBD1 agrees at 8 bases. This CDR3 is built from 13 residues. Germline trimming cut 7 bases from V and 7 bases from J; bases unmatched to any gene: 6. CDR1 and CDR2 (germline): SNHLY, FYNNEI. This CDR3 is CASTGGFANTIYF. The CDR3 DNA follows: TGTGCCAGCACAGGGGGCTTTGCGAACACCATATATTTT. Variable domain in full (rest from reference TRBV2 and TRBJ1-3): EPEVTQTPSHQVTQMGQEVILRCVPISNHLYFYWYRQILGQKVEFLVSFYNNEISEKSEIFDDQFSVERPDGSNFTLKIRSTKLEDSAMYFCASTGGFANTIYFGEGSWLTVV.

The V and J genes are TRBV7-8 and TRBJ2-7; 7 bases align to TRBD2. V dropped 1 base and J dropped 6; count of bases not matched to a gene: 9. This CDR3 region has 15 residues. CDR1 is SGHVS, CDR2 FQNEAQ, per germline. CDR3 sequence reads: CASSLDLAARGEQYF. CDR3 DNA sequence: TGTGCCAGCAGCTTAGACCTAGCGGCAAGGGGCGAGCAGTACTTC.

The CDR3 spells CAGEGRQETQYF. The CDR3 DNA sequence: TGTGCCGGGGAGGGGCGGCAAGAGACCCAGTACTTC. The J gene is TRBJ2-5, the V gene TRBV30; 7 bases align to TRBD2. V was pared by 8 bases and J by 2 bases, with 5 bases of the junction left unmatched. The germline gives CDR1 GTSNPN, CDR2 SVGIG (reference sequence). This CDR3 is 12 amino acids long. Full variable domain (remainder filled in from reference TRBV30 and TRBJ2-5): SQTIHQWPATLVQPVGSPLSLECTVEGTSNPNLYWYRQAAGRGLQLLFYSVGIGQISSEVPQNLSASRPQDRQFILSSKKLLLSDSGFYLCAGEGRQETQYFGPGTRLLVL.

The V and J genes are TRBV2 and TRBJ2-1, with 7 bases lining up with TRBD2. Germline V gene lookup returns CDR1 SNHLY and CDR2 FYNNEI. The V and J ends lost 3 bases and 8 bases, in that order; junction bases with no gene match: 7. The CDR3 consists of 14 residues. Written as DNA, the CDR3 is TGTGCCAGCAGTGAGGGACTATTTCCGGATGAGCAGTTCTTC. Translation gives CASSEGLFPDEQFF.

J is TRBJ1-5 and V is TRBV7-3; D uncertain. Germline CDR1 is SGHTA and CDR2 is FQGTGA. CDR3 length: 16 residues. Trimming shortened V by 5 bases and J by 0 bases, and 14 bases separated the two germline ends. In DNA, the CDR3 is TGTGCCAGCAGCCCCGCATTTACAGATAGCAATCAGCCCCAGCATTTT. Translated: CASSPAFTDSNQPQHF.

The rearrangement uses TRBV9 and TRBJ2-5; 10 bases are shared with TRBD2. V shed 4 bases, J shed 5 bases, and the junction held 11 bases outside the gene matches. This CDR3 comprises 16 residues. Germline V lookup: CDR1 SGDLS, CDR2 YYNGEE. CDR3 loop: CASSPGTSVSRETQYF. CDR3 bases: TGTGCCAGCAGCCCTGGGACTAGCGTTTCGAGGGAGACCCAGTACTTC. The whole variable domain, filled in from reference TRBV9 and TRBJ2-5, reads DSGVTQTPKHLITATGQRVTLRCSPRSGDLSVYWYQQSLDQGLQFLIQYYNGEERAKGNILERFSAQQFPDLHSELNLSSLELGDSALYFCASSPGTSVSRETQYFGPGTRLLVL.

The V call is TRBV9, the J call TRBJ2-3; TRBD2 is a possible D gene (6 bases). Between the trimmed V and J ends, which lost 0 bases and 5 bases, there was a span of 10 bases. Germline-derived CDR1 and CDR2 are SGDLS and YYNGEE. This CDR3 spans 14 amino acids. The CDR3 coding sequence is TGTGCCAGCAGCGTAGCGGGAGCGAGAGATACGCAGTATTTT. Amino acids: CASSVAGARDTQYF.

V usage is TRBV4-2 and J usage is TRBJ2-7, with unresolved D. V was trimmed by 3 bases and J by 5 bases, leaving 17 bases between them. Germline V gene data show CDR1 as LGHNA and CDR2 as YNFKEQ. The CDR3 length is 15 residues. This chain's CDR3 is CASSQGRTKKDEQYF. The DNA of the CDR3 is TGTGCCAGCAGCCAGGGCAGAACTAAAAAGGACGAGCAGTACTTC.

The V gene is TRBV30, the J gene TRBJ2-3, with TRBD1 matching over 7 bases. V shed 0 bases, J shed 1 base, and the junction held 4 bases outside the gene matches. The CDR3 is 15 residues long. Germline-derived CDR1 and CDR2 are GTSNPN and SVGIG (reference sequence). The CDR3 loop reads CAWSVQGRGTDTQYF. Here the CDR3 DNA reads TGTGCCTGGAGTGTACAGGGGCGGGGCACAGATACGCAGTATTTT.

The chain joins TRBV28 to TRBJ1-1; perhaps TRBD1 as D (5 bases). CDR3 length: 13 amino acids. V was trimmed by 2 bases and J by 5 bases, leaving 9 bases between them. Germline-derived CDR1 and CDR2 are MDHEN and SYDVKM. The CDR3 protein is CASSLIGGTEAFF. Here the CDR3 DNA reads TGTGCCAGCAGTTTAATCGGGGGGACTGAAGCTTTCTTT.

The chain couples TRBV27 to TRBJ1-6; D gene uncertain. V dropped 5 bases and J dropped 4 bases, with 6 bases sitting between them. This CDR3 spans 13 amino acids. From germline, CDR1 is MNHEY and CDR2 SMNVEV (reference sequence). The CDR3 loop is CASSPGYNSPLHF. The CDR3 coding sequence is TGTGCCAGCAGTCCCGGTTATAATTCACCCCTCCACTTT.

Written as DNA, the CDR3 is TGTGCCAGCAGTTATCGGACAGGGGGGTACGAGCAGTACTTC. Translation: CASSYRTGGYEQYF. The V call is TRBV6-7, the J call TRBJ2-7; TRBD1 aligns across 10 bases. TRBV6-7 is annotated as an ORF whose role is uncertain. After removal of 3 bases from V and 4 bases from J, the junction contained 3 bases not matched to a gene. The CDR3 sequence is 14 residues long.

The chain combines TRBV19 with TRBJ2-7; D may correspond to TRBD1 or TRBD2 (5 bases each). CDR3 size: 15 residues. V was trimmed by 5 bases and J by 3 bases, leaving 17 bases between them. The germline gives CDR1 LNHDA, CDR2 SQIVND (reference sequence). CDR3 bases: TGTGCCAGTAGTCAGTCCCAGGGAGTAATCTACGAGCAGTACTTC. Amino acids: CASSQSQGVIYEQYF.

The J gene is TRBJ1-5, the V gene TRBV19; D is unclear. Per the germline V gene, CDR1 is LNHDA and CDR2 is SQIVND (reference sequence). The CDR3 is 15 residues long. Trimming cost V 6 bases and J 1 base, with 13 bases left between them. This CDR3 is CASSSGSGSNQPQHF. CDR3 in DNA: TGTGCCAGTAGCTCGGGCAGCGGAAGCAATCAGCCCCAGCATTTT.

This clone was picked up one time. The rearrangement uses TRBV5-1 and TRBJ2-1; 8 nucleotides line up with TRBD1. The CDR3 contains 15 residues. V was pared by 4 bases and J by 5 bases, with 8 bases of the junction left unmatched. The germline CDR1 and CDR2 sequences are SGHRS and YFSETQ. In DNA, the CDR3 is TGCGCCAGCAGCCTTAGGACAGGGCGGGACAATGAGCAGTTCTTC. Its translation is CASSLRTGRDNEQFF.

This rearrangement joins TRBV27 to TRBJ1-5, with D uncertain. CDR1 is MNHEY, CDR2 SMNVEV, per germline (reference sequence). V shed 0 bases and J shed 7 bases, with 10 bases lying between them. CDR3 size: 14 residues. For the CDR3, the DNA is TGTGCCAGCAGTTTATCGTTTGTTAACCAGCCCCAGCATTTT. Its translation is CASSLSFVNQPQHF.

CDR3 nucleotides: TGTGCCAGCTCACCAAGACAGGCCTCGGCGGCGGGAGCCACCTACGAGCAGTACTTC. Translation: CASSPRQASAAGATYEQYF. The chain combines TRBV18 with TRBJ2-7, with D possibly matching TRBD2 (7 bases). The length of the CDR3 is 19 residues. Germline CDR1 is KGHSH and CDR2 is LQKENI. The germline V and J ends were trimmed by 2 bases and 2 bases, with 25 bases remaining between them.

The chain recombines TRBV19 with TRBJ1-2; unclear D gene. CDR1 LNHDA and CDR2 SQIVND come from the germline V gene (reference sequence). Deletions cut 6 bases from V and 3 bases from J, with 14 bases between. The CDR3 covers 14 residues. The chain's CDR3 is CASRETARDYGYTF. CDR3 coding DNA: TGTGCCAGTAGAGAAACTGCTCGGGACTATGGCTACACCTTC.

V gene TRBV19 combines with J gene TRBJ1-2; D call uncertain. Trimming took 3 bases from V and 8 from J, leaving 19 bases between them. Germline V CDR1 and CDR2: LNHDA, SQIVND (reference sequence). This CDR3 region has 15 residues. The chain's CDR3 is CASSMRASKEEGYTF. The DNA of the CDR3 is TGTGCCAGTAGTATGAGGGCCTCCAAGGAGGAAGGCTACACCTTC.

In DNA, the CDR3 is TGTGCCAGCAGTGATTGGGCCAGCACAGATACGCAGTATTTT. Residues: CASSDWASTDTQYF. J is TRBJ2-3 and V is TRBV2; D not certain. The CDR3 covers 14 residues. Trimming took 3 bases from V and 0 from J, leaving 7 bases between them. Per the germline V gene, CDR1 is SNHLY and CDR2 is FYNNEI.

The rearrangement uses TRBV29-1 and TRBJ2-5, with 13 positions matching TRBD2. The DNA end favors TRBJ2-7, so the J call may be wrong. This CDR3 spans 17 amino acids. Germline V gives CDR1 SQVTM, CDR2 ANQGSEA. Here the CDR3 DNA reads TGCAGCGTTGCTGGACTAGCGGGAGAATTTTCGGACTACGAGCAGTACTTC. Translation: CSVAGLAGEFSDYEQYF.

The genes are TRBV14 and TRBJ2-1; D gene uncertain. Trimming left V 1 base short and J 4 bases short, with 14 bases between. The CDR3 sequence is 16 residues long. The germline gives CDR1 SGHDN, CDR2 FVKESK. CDR3 sequence reads: CASSQGLGMVYNEQFF. The CDR3 region has the DNA TGTGCCAGCAGCCAAGGTCTGGGAATGGTGTACAATGAGCAGTTCTTC. Drawing the rest from reference TRBV14 and TRBJ2-1, the complete variable domain is EAGVTQFPSHSVIEKGQTVTLRCDPISGHDNLYWYRRVMGKEIKFLLHFVKESKQDESGMPNNRFLAERTGGTYSTLKVQPAELEDSGVYFCASSQGLGMVYNEQFFGPGTRLTVL.

V gene TRBV5-1 combines with J gene TRBJ2-7; D ambiguous. Germline V gene sequence: CDR1 SGHRS, CDR2 YFSETQ. V dropped 5 bases and J dropped 3 bases, with 9 bases sitting between them. This CDR3 is built from 12 residues. DNA for the CDR3: TGCGCCAGCAGTCTCACTCTCTACGAGCAGTACTTC. This translates into CASSLTLYEQYF.

The chain employs TRBV4-2 and TRBJ2-5; D gene ambiguous. In germline, CDR1 is LGHNA, CDR2 YNFKEQ. The CDR3 is made up of 13 amino acids. Between the trimmed V and J ends, which lost 0 bases and 5 bases, there was a span of 7 bases. CDR3 bases: TGTGCCAGCAGCCAAGAAAGTGGCGAGACCCAGTACTTC. Translated, it gives CASSQESGETQYF.

This chain uses TRBV20-1 with TRBJ2-1, with D possibly being TRBD1 (5 bases). This CDR3 has 11 amino acids. Trimming stripped 3 bases from V and 10 bases from J, with 10 bases between. CDR1 and CDR2 (germline): DFQATT, SNEGSKA (reference sequence). CDR3 residues: CSARGREEQFF. As DNA, the CDR3 is TGCAGTGCTAGGGGCAGGGAAGAGCAGTTCTTC.

The V and J genes are TRBV5-5 and TRBJ1-1, with D unclear. Germline CDR1 and CDR2: SGHKS and YYEKEE (reference sequence). Trimming took off 0 bases at V and 1 base at J, with 4 bases between the two ends. The CDR3 is made up of 13 amino acids. The CDR3 region has the DNA TGTGCCAGCAGCTTGGGGGAGAACACTGAAGCTTTCTTT. It yields the protein CASSLGENTEAFF.